Described below is a single TCR beta chain sequence and its context. Its antigen is as yet unknown. The sample originates from a study of ipilimumab plus nivolumab after autologous stem cell transplantation. After removal of 6 bases from V and 3 bases from J, the junction contained 3 bases not matched to a gene. The germline V gene encodes CDR1 SGHDN and CDR2 FVKESK. The CDR3 runs to 13 residues. Starting 14 to 28 days after autologous transplant, ipilimumab 1 mg/kg was given. Study outcomes and limitations: Authors suggest TCR repertoire, Treg phenotype and gut microbiota support further study.

Assay used: immunoSEQ multiplex PCR; TCRdb lists only in-frame clones, some missing. In the table there are about 83,000 clones, 65% to 85% of which are singletons. This chain joins TRBV14 and TRBJ1-1; 8 bases match TRBD1. Material: PBMCs, obtained in a trial of ipilimumab plus nivolumab as post-transplant consolidation. The receptor was isolated from a male donor with diffuse large B-cell lymphoma. As DNA, the CDR3 is TGTGCCAGCAGACCGACAGGGGACACTGAAGCTTTCTTT. This translates into CASRPTGDTEAFF.